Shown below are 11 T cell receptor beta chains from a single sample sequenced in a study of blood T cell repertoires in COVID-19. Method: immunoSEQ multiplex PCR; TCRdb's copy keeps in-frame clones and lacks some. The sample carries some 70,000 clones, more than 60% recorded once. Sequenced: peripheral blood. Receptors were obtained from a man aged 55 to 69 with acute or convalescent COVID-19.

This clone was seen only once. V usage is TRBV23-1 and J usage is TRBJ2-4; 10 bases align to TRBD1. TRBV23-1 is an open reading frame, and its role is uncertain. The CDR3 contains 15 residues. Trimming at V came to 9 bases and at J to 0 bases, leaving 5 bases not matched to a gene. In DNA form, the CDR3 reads TGCGCCAGAATCCGGGACAGGGGAGCCAAAAACATTCAGTACTTC. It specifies CARIRDRGAKNIQYF.

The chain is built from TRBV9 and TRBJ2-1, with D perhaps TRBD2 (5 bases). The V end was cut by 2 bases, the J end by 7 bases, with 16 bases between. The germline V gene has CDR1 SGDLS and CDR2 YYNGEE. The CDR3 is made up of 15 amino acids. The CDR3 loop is CASSVGNVRGNEQFF. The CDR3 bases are TGTGCCAGCAGCGTTGGCAATGTCCGAGGGAATGAGCAGTTCTTC.

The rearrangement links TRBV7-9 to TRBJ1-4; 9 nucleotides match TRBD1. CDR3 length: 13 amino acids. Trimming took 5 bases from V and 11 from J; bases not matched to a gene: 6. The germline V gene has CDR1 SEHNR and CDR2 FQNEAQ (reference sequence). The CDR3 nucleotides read TGTGCCAGCAGCGCGGACGGACAGGGGAAACTGTTTTTT. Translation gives CASSADGQGKLFF. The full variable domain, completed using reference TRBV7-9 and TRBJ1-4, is DTGVSQNPRHKITKRGQNVTFRCDPISEHNRLYWYRQTLGQGPEFLTYFQNEAQLEKSRLLSDRFSAERPKGSFSTLEIQRTEQGDSAMYLCASSADGQGKLFFGSGTQLSVL.

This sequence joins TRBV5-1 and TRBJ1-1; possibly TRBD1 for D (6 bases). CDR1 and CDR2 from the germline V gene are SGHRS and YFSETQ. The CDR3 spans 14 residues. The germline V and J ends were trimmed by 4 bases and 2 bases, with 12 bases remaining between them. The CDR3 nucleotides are TGCGCCAGCAGCAACGGACAGTCCAACACTGAAGCTTTCTTT. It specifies CASSNGQSNTEAFF. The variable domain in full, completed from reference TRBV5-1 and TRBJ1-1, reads KAGVTQTPRYLIKTRGQQVTLSCSPISGHRSVSWYQQTPGQGLQFLFEYFSETQRNKGNFPGRFSGRQFSNSRSEMNVSTLELGDSALYLCASSNGQSNTEAFFGQGTRLTVV.

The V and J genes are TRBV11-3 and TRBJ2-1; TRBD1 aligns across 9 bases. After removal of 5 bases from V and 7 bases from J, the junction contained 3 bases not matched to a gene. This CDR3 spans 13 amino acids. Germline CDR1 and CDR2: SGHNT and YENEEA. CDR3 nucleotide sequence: TGTGCCAGCAGCGGACAGGGGCGGAATGAGCAGTTCTTC. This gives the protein CASSGQGRNEQFF.

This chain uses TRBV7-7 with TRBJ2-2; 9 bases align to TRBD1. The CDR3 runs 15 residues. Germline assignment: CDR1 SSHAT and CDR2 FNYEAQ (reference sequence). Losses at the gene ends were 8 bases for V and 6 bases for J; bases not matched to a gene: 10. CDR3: CASSLDRGISGELFF. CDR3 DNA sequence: TGTGCCAGCTCCCTAGACAGGGGGATTTCCGGGGAGCTGTTTTTT.

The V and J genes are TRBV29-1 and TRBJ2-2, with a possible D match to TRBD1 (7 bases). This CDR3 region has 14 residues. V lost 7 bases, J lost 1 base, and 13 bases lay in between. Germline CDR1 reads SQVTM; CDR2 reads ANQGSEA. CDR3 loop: CSGYRGGNTGELFF. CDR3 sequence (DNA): TGCAGCGGTTACAGGGGAGGGAACACCGGGGAGCTGTTTTTT.

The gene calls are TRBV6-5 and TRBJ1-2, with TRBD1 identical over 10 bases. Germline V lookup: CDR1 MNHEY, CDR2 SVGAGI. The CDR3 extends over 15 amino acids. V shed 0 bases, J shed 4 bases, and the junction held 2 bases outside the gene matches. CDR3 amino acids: CASSYSGQGTYGYTF. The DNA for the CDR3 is TGTGCCAGCAGTTACTCGGGACAGGGGACCTATGGCTACACCTTC.

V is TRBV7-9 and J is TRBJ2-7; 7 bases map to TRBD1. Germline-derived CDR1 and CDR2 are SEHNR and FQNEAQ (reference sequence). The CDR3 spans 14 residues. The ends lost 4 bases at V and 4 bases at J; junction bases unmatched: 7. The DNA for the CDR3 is TGTGCCAGCAGCTCGACAGGGTCAAGGTACGAGCAGTACTTC. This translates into CASSSTGSRYEQYF.

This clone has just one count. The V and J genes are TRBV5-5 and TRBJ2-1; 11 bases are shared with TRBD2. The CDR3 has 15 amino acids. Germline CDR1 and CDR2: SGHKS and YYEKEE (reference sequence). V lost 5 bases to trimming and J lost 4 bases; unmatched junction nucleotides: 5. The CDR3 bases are TGTGCCAGCAGTACCGGGACTAGCGGATACAATGAGCAGTTCTTC. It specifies CASSTGTSGYNEQFF.

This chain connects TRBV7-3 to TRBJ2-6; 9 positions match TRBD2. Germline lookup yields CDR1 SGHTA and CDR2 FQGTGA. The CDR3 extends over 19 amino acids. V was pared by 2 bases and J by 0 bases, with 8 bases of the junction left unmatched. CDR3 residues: CASSLQPLAGSSGANVLTF. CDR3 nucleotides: TGTGCCAGCAGCTTACAGCCCCTAGCGGGAAGCTCTGGGGCCAACGTCCTGACTTTC.